Presented here are 24 T cell receptor beta chains from one specimen sequenced in a study of control samples from healthy donors and cancer patients. The assay was immunoSEQ multiplex PCR, and TCRdb's table has in-frame clones only and misses some. The sample lists approximately 110,000 clones, approximately 90% occurring once. The sample consisted of blood. The receptors were gathered from a human donor in good health. The donor label of this sample is uncertain.

This clone is a singleton in its sample. The chain links TRBV3-1 (or the pseudogene TRBV3-2) to TRBJ1-1; D may be TRBD1 (6 bases). Germline assignment: CDR1 LGHDT and CDR2 YNNKEL (reference sequence). The CDR3 spans 18 residues. V was trimmed by 4 bases and J by 4 bases, leaving 25 bases between them. CDR3 nucleotides: TGTGCCAGCAGCCCAAAAAAATATAGGGGGGTGTTTGGCACTGAAGCTTTCTTT. This codes for CASSPKKYRGVFGTEAFF.

The V call is TRBV5-1, the J call TRBJ2-1, with D perhaps matching TRBD2 (6 bases). The V and J ends lost 3 bases and 8 bases respectively, with 12 bases between them. Per germline, CDR1 SGHRS and CDR2 YFSETQ. CDR3 length: 13 residues. CDR3 sequence reads: CASSSGTAHEQFF. The CDR3 DNA reads TGCGCCAGCAGCTCCGGGACTGCCCATGAGCAGTTCTTC.

J is TRBJ2-1 and V is TRBV7-9; 12 nucleotides line up with TRBD2. With 7 bases clipped from V and 10 bases from J, the junction kept 14 bases outside the gene matches. CDR3 length: 16 amino acids. Germline V gene data show CDR1 as SEHNR and CDR2 as FQNEAQ (reference sequence). The CDR3 spells CASITPRASGGVEQFF. The DNA for the CDR3 is TGTGCCAGCATCACACCTCGGGCTAGCGGGGGGGTGGAGCAGTTCTTC.

The chain has TRBV24-1 and TRBJ2-1; 11 positions agree with TRBD1. The V gene end was trimmed by 4 bases and the J gene end by 7 bases; junction bases not matched to a gene: 11. CDR1 and CDR2 (germline): KGHDR, SFDVKD. This CDR3 contains 17 residues. This chain's CDR3 is CATSDPRDRGSSNEQFF. As DNA, the CDR3 is TGTGCCACCAGTGACCCCCGGGACAGGGGGAGTTCTAATGAGCAGTTCTTC.

The CDR3 loop is CASTTSGNTGELFF. CDR3 nucleotides: TGTGCCAGCACAACTAGCGGGAACACCGGGGAGCTGTTTTTT. This chain uses TRBV2 with TRBJ2-2; 8 nucleotides match TRBD2. The CDR3 is 14 amino acids. J gave up 1 base and V 7 bases, and 2 bases lay outside the gene matches. Germline assignment: CDR1 SNHLY and CDR2 FYNNEI.

The chain is built from TRBV18 and TRBJ1-4; possibly TRBD1 for D (5 bases). The CDR3 contains 18 residues. Germline V gene sequence: CDR1 KGHSH, CDR2 LQKENI. V lost 6 bases and J lost 0, with 20 bases in between. The CDR3 loop is CASSRHRISTATNEKLFF. The CDR3 DNA is TGTGCCAGCTCGCGCCACAGGATATCTACTGCAACTAATGAAAAACTGTTTTTT.

The gene calls are TRBV6-1 and TRBJ2-5; D is unclear. With 2 bases removed from V and 7 bases from J, the gap between germline ends came to 8 bases. The CDR3 sequence is 12 residues long. Per the germline V gene, CDR1 is MNHNS and CDR2 is SASEGT. The CDR3 is CASSELMGTQYF. DNA of the CDR3: TGTGCCAGCAGTGAATTGATGGGGACCCAGTACTTC.

The chain is built from TRBV10-3 and TRBJ2-2; a weak D match, TRBD2 (5 bases). The V and J ends lost 10 bases and 7 bases respectively, with 13 bases between them. CDR1 and CDR2 from the germline V gene are ENHRY and SYGVKD. The CDR3 has 12 residues. CDR3 DNA: TGTGCCAACGCACTAGTGGACGGGGAGCTGTTTTTT. Amino acid sequence: CANALVDGELFF.

The rearrangement uses TRBV19 and TRBJ1-1; D is possibly TRBD1 (6 bases). Germline CDR1 is LNHDA and CDR2 is SQIVND (reference sequence). This CDR3 is 15 amino acids long. The germline V and J ends were trimmed by 9 bases and 0 bases, with 17 bases remaining between them. The chain's CDR3 is CASRRGRGMNTEAFF. For the CDR3, the DNA is TGTGCCAGCCGTCGGGGGCGGGGAATGAACACTGAAGCTTTCTTT.

The sample holds one count of this clone. The chain links TRBV11-2 to TRBJ2-7; 7 bases are shared with TRBD2. CDR1 and CDR2 from the germline V gene are SGHAT and FQNNGV. J gave up 8 bases and V 4 bases, and 2 bases lay outside the gene matches. The CDR3 spans 11 residues. Written as DNA, the CDR3 is TGTGCCAGCAGCTCAAGCGGGAAGCAGTACTTC. It translates to CASSSSGKQYF.

The gene calls are TRBV5-1 and TRBJ2-1; 10 nucleotides match TRBD1. Germline trimming cut 4 bases from V and 7 bases from J; bases unmatched to any gene: 8. Germline lookup yields CDR1 SGHRS and CDR2 YFSETQ. CDR3 length: 15 residues. The CDR3 nucleotides are TGCGCCAGCAGCCCAGACAGACAGGGGGCAAATGAGCAGTTCTTC. Translation: CASSPDRQGANEQFF.

The V and J genes are TRBV2 and TRBJ2-2; the match to TRBD1 covers 8 bases. CDR1 and CDR2 (germline): SNHLY, FYNNEI. Trimming removed 3 bases from V and 2 bases from J; junction bases left unmatched: 2. The CDR3 spans 15 residues. CDR3 sequence (DNA): TGTGCCAGCAGTGAGGACAGGGTAAACACCGGGGAGCTGTTTTTT. It codes for CASSEDRVNTGELFF. Variable domain in full (rest from reference TRBV2 and TRBJ2-2): EPEVTQTPSHQVTQMGQEVILRCVPISNHLYFYWYRQILGQKVEFLVSFYNNEISEKSEIFDDQFSVERPDGSNFTLKIRSTKLEDSAMYFCASSEDRVNTGELFFGEGSRLTVL.

The chain has TRBV7-6 and TRBJ1-3; D not certain. The CDR3 spans 14 residues. V lost 4 bases and J 8 bases, leaving 15 bases between the germline ends. The V gene's germline CDR1 is SGHVS and CDR2 FNYEAQ. The CDR3 DNA is TGTGCCAGCAGCTCCCACTTGAGAGGAGACACCATATATTTT. Amino acids: CASSSHLRGDTIYF. The full variable domain, completed using reference TRBV7-6 and TRBJ1-3, is GAGVSQSPRYKVTKRGQDVALRCDPISGHVSLYWYRQALGQGPEFLTYFNYEAQQDKSGLPNDRFSAERPEGSISTLTIQRTEQRDSAMYRCASSSHLRGDTIYFGEGSWLTVV.

The V and J genes are TRBV6-1 and TRBJ1-1, with D possibly TRBD1 on 5 matching bases. Germline V gene sequence: CDR1 MNHNS, CDR2 SASEGT. V lost 0 bases, J lost 1 base, and 15 bases lay in between. The CDR3 runs to 17 residues. In DNA form, the CDR3 reads TGTGCCAGCAGTGAAGCTAGAGTTTGGGGGACGAACACTGAAGCTTTCTTT. Translating it yields CASSEARVWGTNTEAFF.

CDR3 amino acids: CASSQGVKNTEAFF. Written as DNA, the CDR3 is TGTGCCAGCAGCCAAGGGGTAAAGAACACTGAAGCTTTCTTT. The chain employs TRBV3-1 (or the pseudogene TRBV3-2) and TRBJ1-1, with D uncertain. V was trimmed by 1 base and J by 1 base, leaving 7 bases between them. There are 14 residues in the CDR3. Germline CDR1 and CDR2: LGHDT and YNNKEL (reference sequence).

The J gene is TRBJ2-7, the V gene TRBV9, with D tentatively TRBD2 (5 bases). CDR1 is SGDLS, CDR2 YYNGEE, per germline. Trimming pared 0 bases from V and 6 bases from J, leaving 13 bases between. The CDR3 loop spans 14 amino acids. CDR3 in amino acids: CASSVAGTGSEQYF. DNA of the CDR3: TGTGCCAGCAGCGTAGCTGGAACGGGGAGCGAGCAGTACTTC.

This clone showed up just once. The chain has TRBV14 and TRBJ1-2; D possibly corresponds to TRBD1 (5 bases). Germline V gene data show CDR1 as SGHDN and CDR2 as FVKESK. Trimming pared 1 base from V and 4 bases from J, leaving 13 bases between. The CDR3 has 15 amino acids. The CDR3 nucleotides are TGTGCCAGCAGCCAAGCCGCGACAGCCCTCTATGGCTACACCTTC. This codes for CASSQAATALYGYTF.

CDR3 coding DNA: TGTGCCAGCAGCTTTTTAAGGGGGGCTCACCCTGAAGCTTTCTTT. This translates into CASSFLRGAHPEAFF. The chain joins TRBV3-1 (or the pseudogene TRBV3-2) to TRBJ1-1; perhaps TRBD1 as D (6 bases). Germline CDR1 LGHDT, CDR2 YNNKEL (reference sequence). The V and J ends lost 5 bases and 6 bases respectively, with 19 bases between them. The CDR3 contains 15 residues.

The rearrangement uses TRBV9 and TRBJ2-5; 11 positions match TRBD1. The length of the CDR3 is 15 residues. The germline V gene has CDR1 SGDLS and CDR2 YYNGEE. The V segment lost 4 bases and the J segment 5 bases; nucleotides outside the gene matches: 7. CDR3 in amino acids: CASSRGQGAGETQYF. The CDR3 DNA reads TGTGCCAGCAGCCGCGGACAGGGGGCTGGGGAGACCCAGTACTTC.

This chain connects TRBV7-2 to TRBJ2-5; TRBD2 matches 7 bases. The CDR3 loop spans 13 amino acids. J gave up 4 bases and V 4 bases, and 3 bases lay outside the gene matches. The germline CDR1 and CDR2 sequences are SGHTA and FQGNSA. CDR3 sequence reads: CASSSVAGETQYF. CDR3 nucleotides: TGTGCCAGCAGCTCGGTAGCGGGAGAGACCCAGTACTTC. The full variable domain, in which reference TRBV7-2 and TRBJ2-5 provide the parts outside the CDR3, is GAGVSQSPSNKVTEKGKDVELRCDPISGHTALYWYRQSLGQGLEFLIYFQGNSAPDKSGLPSDRFSAERTGGSVSTLTIQRTQQEDSAVYLCASSSVAGETQYFGPGTRLLVL.

The chain uses TRBV19 and TRBJ1-2; D unclear. Germline CDR1 and CDR2: LNHDA and SQIVND (reference sequence). The V end was cut by 2 bases, the J end by 4 bases, with 17 bases between. The CDR3 is 16 amino acids. The CDR3 is CASSIQIGGEFYGYTF. CDR3 DNA: TGTGCCAGTAGTATACAAATTGGCGGGGAATTCTATGGCTACACCTTC.

DNA of the CDR3: TGTGCCAGCAGTTACGCAGGGTGGAGCAATCAGCCCCAGCATTTT. Translated: CASSYAGWSNQPQHF. This rearrangement joins TRBV2 to TRBJ1-5; D is possibly TRBD1 (5 bases). There are 15 residues in the CDR3. The V end was cut by 5 bases, the J end by 1 base, with 12 bases between. Germline CDR1 is SNHLY and CDR2 is FYNNEI.

The chain has TRBV27 and TRBJ2-2, with TRBD2 identical over 15 bases. Germline lookup yields CDR1 MNHEY and CDR2 SMNVEV (reference sequence). The CDR3 length is 18 residues. The trim removed 5 bases at V and 1 base at J, leaving 5 bases unmatched. The CDR3 sequence is CASSRGTSGGRNTGELFF. The CDR3 DNA follows: TGTGCCAGCAGTCGCGGGACTAGCGGGGGGCGGAACACCGGGGAGCTGTTTTTT.

V is TRBV18 and J is TRBJ2-1, with 8 bases lining up with TRBD2. Per the germline V gene, CDR1 is KGHSH and CDR2 is LQKENI. The J segment lost 4 bases and the V segment lost 0 bases, leaving 2 bases of the junction unmatched. The CDR3 runs 15 residues. CDR3: CASSPPSGTYNEQFF. In nucleotides, the CDR3 is TGTGCCAGCTCACCACCTAGCGGGACATACAATGAGCAGTTCTTC.